The 26 T cell receptor beta chains presented below share a single source sample, sequenced in a study of blood T cell repertoires in COVID-19. The repertoire was sequenced with immunoSEQ multiplex PCR; TCRdb's copy has only in-frame clones and lacks some. Of about 95,000 clones in the sample, roughly nine tenths were seen once. Specimen: peripheral blood. The receptors were sampled from a woman in her seventies with acute or convalescent COVID-19.

The rearrangement uses TRBV2 and TRBJ2-2, with D possibly TRBD1 on 5 matching bases. The CDR3 has 16 amino acids. The V gene lost 6 bases and the J gene lost 0 bases, with 14 bases spanning the gap. Germline assignment: CDR1 SNHLY and CDR2 FYNNEI. CDR3: CASRQRQNSNTGELFF. The CDR3 coding sequence is TGTGCCAGCAGACAAAGACAGAACTCGAACACCGGGGAGCTGTTTTTT.

The chain uses TRBV2 and TRBJ2-3; no definite D call. Per germline, CDR1 SNHLY and CDR2 FYNNEI. This CDR3 has 14 residues. The V end was cut by 8 bases, the J end by 0 bases, with 12 bases between. CDR3 protein: CASSVQTSTDTQYF. CDR3 nucleotide sequence: TGTGCCAGCTCGGTACAGACCAGCACAGATACGCAGTATTTT.

The rearrangement uses TRBV29-1 and TRBJ2-3; a possible D gene is TRBD1 (5 bases). Germline V gene sequence: CDR1 SQVTM, CDR2 ANQGSEA. This CDR3 region has 15 residues. Deletions cut 0 bases from V and 0 bases from J, with 10 bases between. Here the CDR3 reads CSVEDRQGSTDTQYF. The CDR3 DNA sequence: TGCAGCGTTGAAGATCGGCAGGGAAGCACAGATACGCAGTATTTT.

The chain has TRBV3-1 (or the pseudogene TRBV3-2) and TRBJ2-4; 8 nucleotides align to TRBD2. The CDR3 length is 17 residues. After removal of 4 bases from V and 7 bases from J, the junction contained 15 bases not matched to a gene. Germline loops: CDR1 LGHDT, CDR2 YNNKEL (reference sequence). CDR3 nucleotides: TGTGCCAGCAGCCGCTTCCTACAGGGCGGCGGGGGGAACATTCAGTACTTC. This gives the protein CASSRFLQGGGGNIQYF.

The chain couples TRBV19 to TRBJ1-1; D unclear. This CDR3 contains 13 residues. Germline CDR1 and CDR2: LNHDA and SQIVND (reference sequence). The V gene lost 8 bases and the J gene lost 5 bases, with 15 bases spanning the gap. This chain's CDR3 is CASALERGTEAFF. CDR3 DNA sequence: TGTGCCAGTGCATTGGAGCGAGGGACTGAAGCTTTCTTT.

The chain combines TRBV24-1 with TRBJ2-2; TRBD2 matches at 10 bases. The CDR3 runs to 17 residues. V lost 2 bases, J lost 3 bases, and 5 bases stayed unmatched. From germline, CDR1 is KGHDR and CDR2 SFDVKD. Here the CDR3 DNA reads TGTGCCACCAGTGATTCTAGCGGGGGAAGGGACACCGGGGAGCTGTTTTTT. The encoded protein is CATSDSSGGRDTGELFF.

This clone was recorded only once. V usage is TRBV5-6 and J usage is TRBJ1-4; no reliable D call. The CDR3 sequence is 13 residues long. The V end was cut by 4 bases, the J end by 8 bases, with 12 bases between. Per the germline V gene, CDR1 is SGHDT and CDR2 is YYEEEE. The CDR3 DNA reads TGTGCCAGCAGCCGAGCGATCGGCGAAAAACTGTTTTTT. Protein sequence: CASSRAIGEKLFF.

The chain employs TRBV6-5 and TRBJ2-7; a possible D gene is TRBD1 (5 bases). CDR1 is MNHEY, CDR2 SVGAGI, per germline. V was clipped by 8 bases and J by 0 bases, with 11 bases between them. This CDR3 has 13 amino acids. The CDR3 sequence: CASQHRTSYEQYV. CDR3 nucleotide sequence: TGTGCCAGCCAGCACAGGACCTCCTACGAGCAGTACGTC.

The chain joins TRBV12-1 to TRBJ1-4; no check of the table's D call, TRBD1, against the DNA was made. TRBV12-1 has pseudogene status. The CDR3 consists of 18 residues. The CDR3 DNA is TGTGCCAGCAGCTTTGTCCTGGGTAAGGGGCCAACTAATGAAAAACTGTTTTTT. This translates into CASSFVLGKGPTNEKLFF.

The V and J genes are TRBV4-2 and TRBJ2-4; 9 positions match TRBD1. Germline CDR1 LGHNA, CDR2 YNFKEQ. CDR3 size: 16 residues. V shed 2 bases, J shed 0 bases, and the junction held 2 bases outside the gene matches. CDR3 residues: CASSQTGGLAKNIQYF. The DNA for the CDR3 is TGTGCCAGCAGCCAAACAGGGGGCTTAGCCAAAAACATTCAGTACTTC.

The J gene is TRBJ2-1, the V gene TRBV3-1 (or the pseudogene TRBV3-2), with 8 positions matching TRBD2. The CDR3 extends over 17 amino acids. CDR1 and CDR2 (germline): LGHDT, YNNKEL (reference sequence). V was clipped by 4 bases and J by 8 bases; unmatched bases: 16. CDR3 loop: CASSRTPLSGSPDEQFF. The DNA of the CDR3 is TGTGCCAGCAGCCGAACCCCGCTCAGCGGGAGCCCAGATGAGCAGTTCTTC.

The chain combines TRBV20-1 with TRBJ1-2; unclear D gene. CDR1 DFQATT and CDR2 SNEGSKA come from the germline V gene (reference sequence). The CDR3 spans 11 residues. Between the trimmed V and J ends, which lost 3 bases and 3 bases, there was a span of 5 bases. The CDR3 is CSAREDYGYTF. The CDR3 bases are TGCAGTGCTAGGGAGGACTATGGCTACACCTTC.

This chain joins TRBV28 and TRBJ1-1; D remains ambiguous. Germline values: CDR1 MDHEN, CDR2 SYDVKM. V lost 2 bases to trimming and J lost 4 bases, with 8 bases between them. The CDR3 runs 13 residues. CDR3 in amino acids: CASSLGTPTEAFF. The CDR3 nucleotides are TGTGCCAGCAGTTTAGGCACACCCACTGAAGCTTTCTTT.

This rearrangement joins TRBV5-1 to TRBJ2-1; D perhaps matches TRBD2 (5 bases). CDR1 and CDR2 from the germline V gene are SGHRS and YFSETQ. The CDR3 sequence is 15 residues long. With 2 bases removed from V and 10 bases from J, the gap between germline ends came to 19 bases. The CDR3 sequence is CASSLPGSSSGEQFF. The CDR3 coding sequence is TGCGCCAGCAGCTTACCGGGATCTTCCTCGGGCGAGCAGTTCTTC.

V and J are TRBV28 and TRBJ2-1, with 7 bases lining up with TRBD2. V dropped 7 bases and J dropped 5; count of bases not matched to a gene: 11. Germline V lookup: CDR1 MDHEN, CDR2 SYDVKM. The CDR3 length is 15 residues. The CDR3 is CASIISGPGNNEQFF. CDR3 DNA: TGTGCCAGCATCATTAGCGGGCCCGGGAACAATGAGCAGTTCTTC.

The J gene is TRBJ2-7, the V gene TRBV30; D gene uncertain. CDR3 length equals 12 residues. V was pared by 0 bases and J by 3 bases, with 6 bases between. The germline V gene encodes CDR1 GTSNPN and CDR2 SVGIG (reference sequence). CDR3 amino acids: CAWSVSRYEQYF. CDR3 nucleotide sequence: TGTGCCTGGAGTGTATCCCGCTACGAGCAGTACTTC.

This chain uses TRBV7-9 with TRBJ2-5, with 8 bases matching TRBD1. Germline CDR1 reads SEHNR; CDR2 reads FQNEAQ (reference sequence). The CDR3 runs 15 residues. Germline trimming cut 2 bases from V and 1 base from J; bases unmatched to any gene: 3. CDR3 sequence reads: CASSLQGTGQETQYF. Written as DNA, the CDR3 is TGTGCCAGCAGCTTACAGGGGACAGGCCAAGAGACCCAGTACTTC.

The gene calls are TRBV19 and TRBJ2-2, with D unclear. The V end lost 5 bases, the J end lost 0 bases, and 7 bases lay between the germline ends. Per germline, CDR1 LNHDA and CDR2 SQIVND (reference sequence). This CDR3 has 14 amino acids. CDR3 loop: CASSGSANTGELFF. CDR3 bases: TGTGCCAGTAGTGGCTCCGCGAACACCGGGGAGCTGTTTTTT.

The chain couples TRBV5-6 to TRBJ2-5; 7 nucleotides align to TRBD1. Germline values: CDR1 SGHDT, CDR2 YYEEEE. The CDR3 consists of 15 residues. V shed 4 bases, J shed 4 bases, and the junction held 10 bases outside the gene matches. The CDR3 loop is CASSAVQGLLETQYF. DNA for the CDR3: TGTGCCAGCAGCGCAGTACAGGGGTTGTTAGAGACCCAGTACTTC. Full variable domain (rest looked up from reference TRBV5-6 and TRBJ2-5): DAGVTQSPTHLIKTRGQQVTLRCSPKSGHDTVSWYQQALGQGPQFIFQYYEEEERQRGNFPDRFSGHQFPNYSSELNVNALLLGDSALYLCASSAVQGLLETQYFGPGTRLLVL.

The CDR3 region is CAWNGQTYQPQHF. In DNA form, the CDR3 reads TGTGCCTGGAACGGACAGACCTATCAGCCCCAGCATTTT. The gene calls are TRBV30 and TRBJ1-5, with D tentatively TRBD1 (6 bases). Germline lookup yields CDR1 GTSNPN and CDR2 SVGIG (reference sequence). V shed 4 bases and J shed 5 bases, with 12 bases lying between them. This CDR3 comprises 13 residues.

This sequence joins TRBV6-5 and TRBJ1-2, with D unclear. The V gene's germline CDR1 is MNHEY and CDR2 SVGAGI. CDR3 length equals 12 residues. V lost 7 bases and J lost 4, with 10 bases in between. CDR3 nucleotides: TGTGCCAGCAAACGGGGTACCTATGGCTACACCTTC. Translating it yields CASKRGTYGYTF.

The chain carries TRBV6-4 and TRBJ1-1, with D uncertain. Germline-derived CDR1 and CDR2 are MRHNA and SNTAGT. The germline V and J ends were trimmed by 5 bases and 1 base, with 8 bases remaining between them. The CDR3 runs 13 residues. CDR3 nucleotides: TGTGCCAGCAGTCTGGAGGGGAACACTGAAGCTTTCTTT. Amino acids: CASSLEGNTEAFF.

The chain links TRBV6-1 to TRBJ1-1, with D tentatively TRBD1 (6 bases). The CDR3 covers 16 residues. Germline V gives CDR1 MNHNS, CDR2 SASEGT. Trimming stripped 2 bases from V and 4 bases from J, with 17 bases between. CDR3 nucleotide sequence: TGTGCCAGCAGTGAATCCGGGGGGCTGGGGGGCACTGAAGCTTTCTTT. Translation gives CASSESGGLGGTEAFF.

The chain links TRBV5-4 to TRBJ1-1; TRBD1 is a possible D gene (5 bases). Germline CDR1 is SGHNT and CDR2 is YYREEE (reference sequence). The CDR3 covers 17 residues. Trimming took 2 bases from V and 8 from J, leaving 25 bases between them. CDR3 loop: CASSFGSAAGNVGEAFF. As DNA, the CDR3 is TGTGCCAGCAGCTTCGGTTCGGCCGCAGGGAATGTTGGGGAAGCTTTCTTT.

The chain couples TRBV11-2 to TRBJ2-5; 8 nucleotides agree with TRBD2. The J call is doubtful: the DNA matches TRBJ2-7 better. The CDR3 runs 15 residues. Germline CDR1 reads SGHAT; CDR2 reads FQNNGV. The CDR3 spells CASSEAGTSAYEQYF. The CDR3 nucleotides read TGTGCCAGCAGCGAGGCGGGGACTAGTGCTTACGAGCAGTACTTC.

V is TRBV6-6 and J is TRBJ2-7; 11 bases are a match to TRBD1. CDR3 length: 14 amino acids. Germline V gene sequence: CDR1 MNHNY, CDR2 SVGAGI (reference sequence). J lost 7 bases, V lost 6 bases, and 8 bases had no gene match. The CDR3 spells CASSPGQGDREQYV. DNA for the CDR3: TGTGCCAGCAGCCCGGGACAGGGGGACCGGGAGCAGTACGTC.